These 6 T cell receptor beta chains share one sample of origin, sequenced in a study of shared clonotypes between healthy human individuals. The protocol was immunoSEQ multiplex PCR, while the TCRdb copy is restricted to in-frame clones and leaves out a portion. The sample records a few million clones, approximately 95% being singletons. Sequences were obtained from naive CD4+ T cells from PBMCs. Sample subset: CD45RA+ positively selected. These receptors were taken from a man between 18 and 35 years old in good health. Some clones in this sample may be carry-over from other donors' samples.

This chain joins TRBV6-1 and TRBJ2-7, with D perhaps being TRBD1 or TRBD2 (6 bases each). The CDR3 extends over 15 amino acids. V dropped 6 bases and J dropped 3 bases, with 18 bases sitting between them. In germline, CDR1 is MNHNS, CDR2 SASEGT. CDR3 loop: CASSAASGAGYEQYF. CDR3 in DNA: TGTGCCAGCAGCGCGGCTTCGGGGGCGGGCTACGAGCAGTACTTC.

The chain is built from TRBV5-4 and TRBJ1-6, with TRBD1 matching over 7 bases. V shed 4 bases and J 10 bases; nucleotides not matched to a gene: 14. This CDR3 is 16 amino acids long. Germline V lookup: CDR1 SGHNT, CDR2 YYREEE (reference sequence). This chain's CDR3 is CASSTRTGRSASPLHF. CDR3 nucleotide sequence: TGTGCCAGCAGCACTCGGACAGGCCGAAGTGCGTCACCCCTCCACTTT.

On this clone itself: Other DNA sequences in this specimen translate into the identical CDR3. The gene calls are TRBV7-3 and TRBJ2-2; D might be TRBD2 (5 bases). Germline values: CDR1 SGHTA, CDR2 FQGTGA. This CDR3 is built from 13 residues. Deletions cut 6 bases from V and 2 bases from J, with 7 bases between. In nucleotides, the CDR3 is TGTGCCAGCAGAGGACTTAACACCGGGGAGCTGTTTTTT. This sequence encodes CASRGLNTGELFF.

The rearrangement joins TRBV25-1 to TRBJ2-3; D is possibly TRBD1 (5 bases). Germline lookup yields CDR1 MGHDK and CDR2 SYGVNS. V dropped 5 bases and J dropped 2 bases, with 11 bases sitting between them. This CDR3 is built from 14 residues. The CDR3 bases are TGTGCCAGCAGTACGGCAGGGCCCACAGATACGCAGTATTTT. It codes for CASSTAGPTDTQYF.

DNA of the CDR3: TGTGCCAGCAGCTTGTATCAGGGCAGCTCCTACAATGAGCAGTTCTTC. Residues: CASSLYQGSSYNEQFF. The chain joins TRBV5-8 to TRBJ2-1; D possibly corresponds to TRBD1 (5 bases). Trimming removed 1 base at V and 0 bases at J, with 11 bases between. Germline loops: CDR1 SGHTS, CDR2 YDEGEE. The CDR3 loop spans 16 amino acids.

The chain joins TRBV5-1 to TRBJ1-1, with TRBD1 matching 7 bases. The CDR3 contains 16 residues. Germline lookup yields CDR1 SGHRS and CDR2 YFSETQ. V gave up 0 bases and J gave up 1 base; unmatched junction bases: 6. The CDR3 sequence is CASSLGPGTANTEAFF. Here the CDR3 DNA reads TGCGCCAGCAGCTTGGGTCCCGGGACAGCGAACACTGAAGCTTTCTTT.